A selection of T cell receptor beta chains follows, all from one sample in a study of T cell changes during pregnancy in multiple sclerosis. The assay was immunoSEQ multiplex PCR, and TCRdb's table has in-frame clones only and misses some. The data contain about 73,000 clones, almost 95% of them singletons. The specimen was peripheral blood, collected in the third trimester of pregnancy. All receptors derive from a female donor in good health, enrolled as a control in a pregnancy study. Both conserved end residues are part of each CDR3. The order of the fields is CDR3 DNA, CDR3 protein, clone size, V gene, J gene, D gene, CDR3 length. D genes are given only for firm matches. A clone size is listed for some rows: how often the clone was seen (once, few, many), or a class if it is expanded.

CDR3 DNA: TGCGCCAGCAGCTTGGCTTACAGGGGTACCCACGAGCAGTACTTC
CDR3 protein: CASSLAYRGTHEQYF
clone size: .
V gene: TRBV5-1
J gene: TRBJ2-7
D gene: TRBD1
CDR3 length: 15

CDR3 DNA: TGCGCCAGCAGCTCAGGGGGCGTAACCCTTAACACTGAAGCTTTCTTT
CDR3 protein: CASSSGGVTLNTEAFF
clone size: .
V gene: TRBV5-1
J gene: TRBJ1-1
D gene: TRBD1
CDR3 length: 16

CDR3 DNA: TGTGCCAGCAGCCCCGACAGGGGAACTTACAATGAGCAGTTCTTC
CDR3 protein: CASSPDRGTYNEQFF
clone size: .
V gene: TRBV11-3
J gene: TRBJ2-1
D gene: TRBD1
CDR3 length: 15

CDR3 DNA: TGTGCCAGCAGTGCGGGTTTAGGCAGCAATCAGCCCCAGCATTTT
CDR3 protein: CASSAGLGSNQPQHF
clone size: .
V gene: TRBV6-1
J gene: TRBJ1-5
D gene: .
CDR3 length: 15

CDR3 DNA: TGTGCCAGCAGCTTAGGTCGCCAGACCTACGAGCAGTACTTC
CDR3 protein: CASSLGRQTYEQYF
clone size: .
V gene: TRBV7-2
J gene: TRBJ2-7
D gene: .
CDR3 length: 14

CDR3 DNA: TGTGCCAGCAGTCCTCGACAGGGTACCGAAAAACTGTTTTTT
CDR3 protein: CASSPRQGTEKLFF
clone size: .
V gene: TRBV6-5
J gene: TRBJ1-4
D gene: TRBD1
CDR3 length: 14

CDR3 DNA: TGTGCCAGTAGTATACGTGTAGGGGAGCTGTTTTTT
CDR3 protein: CASSIRVGELFF
clone size: .
V gene: TRBV19
J gene: TRBJ2-2
D gene: .
CDR3 length: 12

CDR3 DNA: TGTGCCACCAGCACGGGACAGGGGGGTGTACCCCAGCATTTT
CDR3 protein: CATSTGQGGVPQHF
clone size: .
V gene: TRBV15
J gene: TRBJ1-5
D gene: TRBD1
CDR3 length: 14

CDR3 DNA: TGTGCCAGCAGCCTGAGGGAGCGGGAAAGCTCCTACGAGCAGTACTTC
CDR3 protein: CASSLRERESSYEQYF
clone size: .
V gene: TRBV12-1
J gene: TRBJ2-7
D gene: .
CDR3 length: 16

CDR3 DNA: TGCGCCAGCAGCCAACCACGGGAGAACACTGAAGCTTTCTTT
CDR3 protein: CASSQPRENTEAFF
clone size: .
V gene: TRBV4-1
J gene: TRBJ1-1
D gene: .
CDR3 length: 14

CDR3 DNA: TGTGCCTGGAGTGGAGTACTCCAAGAGACCCAGTACTTC
CDR3 protein: CAWSGVLQETQYF
clone size: .
V gene: TRBV30
J gene: TRBJ2-5
D gene: .
CDR3 length: 13

CDR3 DNA: TGTGCCAGCTCACCGACAGATCCAAACTATGGCTACACCTTC
CDR3 protein: CASSPTDPNYGYTF
clone size: .
V gene: TRBV18
J gene: TRBJ1-2
D gene: .
CDR3 length: 14

CDR3 DNA: TGTGCCAGTAGTTCTAGCGGTTTAAGCTCCTACAATGAGCAGTTCTTC
CDR3 protein: CASSSSGLSSYNEQFF
clone size: .
V gene: TRBV19
J gene: TRBJ2-1
D gene: TRBD2
CDR3 length: 16

CDR3 DNA: TGTGCCAGCGCTTCAGAACAGGGGGCGTACGAGCAGTACTTC
CDR3 protein: CASASEQGAYEQYF
clone size: .
V gene: TRBV6-1
J gene: TRBJ2-7
D gene: TRBD1
CDR3 length: 14

CDR3 DNA: TGTGCCAGCAGCTCGGACAGGGTACGACAAGAGACCCAGTACTTC
CDR3 protein: CASSSDRVRQETQYF
clone size: .
V gene: TRBV7-2
J gene: TRBJ2-5
D gene: TRBD1
CDR3 length: 15

CDR3 DNA: TGTGCCAGCAGGGGACTAGACACAGATACGCAGTATTTT
CDR3 protein: CASRGLDTDTQYF
clone size: .
V gene: TRBV6-5
J gene: TRBJ2-3
D gene: TRBD2
CDR3 length: 13

CDR3 DNA: TGTGCCAGCAGTGCCGGACAGGGGGCAACTAATGAAAAACTGTTTTTT
CDR3 protein: CASSAGQGATNEKLFF
clone size: .
V gene: TRBV25-1
J gene: TRBJ1-4
D gene: TRBD1
CDR3 length: 16

CDR3 DNA: TGTGCCAGCAGGTACCCGGGACAGAGCGGGAGAAGGCGCACAGATACGCAGTATTTT
CDR3 protein: CASRYPGQSGRRRTDTQYF
clone size: .
V gene: TRBV27
J gene: TRBJ2-3
D gene: .
CDR3 length: 19

CDR3 DNA: TGTGCCAGCAGCTGGGGGGGTGTCGATCAGCCCCAGCATTTT
CDR3 protein: CASSWGGVDQPQHF
clone size: .
V gene: TRBV5-4
J gene: TRBJ1-5
D gene: .
CDR3 length: 14

CDR3 DNA: TGTGCCAGCTCACCACCGGGGGGAGTGGATACGCAGTATTTT
CDR3 protein: CASSPPGGVDTQYF
clone size: .
V gene: TRBV18
J gene: TRBJ2-3
D gene: .
CDR3 length: 14

CDR3 DNA: TGTGCCAGCAGCCCCCGGGACAGGGGGGAAGATACGCAGTATTTT
CDR3 protein: CASSPRDRGEDTQYF
clone size: .
V gene: TRBV5-4
J gene: TRBJ2-3
D gene: TRBD1
CDR3 length: 15

CDR3 DNA: TGTGCCAGCAGCCATTCTACCGAGGGCACAGATACGCAGTATTTT
CDR3 protein: CASSHSTEGTDTQYF
clone size: few
V gene: TRBV4-2
J gene: TRBJ2-3
D gene: .
CDR3 length: 15

CDR3 DNA: TGTGCCATCAGTGGGGACACTAACAGGGGTAAGAACACCGGGGAGCTGTTTTTT
CDR3 protein: CAISGDTNRGKNTGELFF
clone size: .
V gene: TRBV10-3
J gene: TRBJ2-2
D gene: TRBD1
CDR3 length: 18